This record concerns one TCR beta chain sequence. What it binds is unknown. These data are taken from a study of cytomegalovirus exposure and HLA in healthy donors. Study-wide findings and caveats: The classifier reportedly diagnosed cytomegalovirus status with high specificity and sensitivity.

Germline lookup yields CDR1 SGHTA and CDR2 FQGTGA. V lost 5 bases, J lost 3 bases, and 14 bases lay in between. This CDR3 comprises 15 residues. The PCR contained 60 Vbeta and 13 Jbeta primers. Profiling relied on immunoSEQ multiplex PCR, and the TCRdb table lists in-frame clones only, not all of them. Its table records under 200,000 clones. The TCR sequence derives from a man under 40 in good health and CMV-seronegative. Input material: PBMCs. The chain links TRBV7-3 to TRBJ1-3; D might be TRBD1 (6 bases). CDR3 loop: CASSPNGGYGNTIYF. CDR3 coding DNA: TGTGCCAGCAGCCCGAATGGGGGCTATGGAAACACCATATATTTT.